This T cell receptor (beta chain) was retrieved from a study of shared clonotypes between healthy human individuals. A note on this clone: Its specificity is unknown.

Germline CDR1 reads SGHTS; CDR2 reads YDEGEE. This CDR3 comprises 14 residues. V was clipped by 7 bases and J by 3 bases, with 14 bases between them. The study, taken as a whole, reports: Larger estimated richness was generally seen in naive subsets than in memory subsets.

Under the authors' procedure: As immunoSEQ supplied junction-only sequences (without quality scores), filtering differed. Sequencing used immunoSEQ multiplex PCR; TCRdb keeps in-frame clones, though not all of them. Clone size and the V and J calls come from that table; the DNA yielded D and trimming. Of around 560,000 clones listed, around 96% were seen once; the top ten hold 0.11%. Cells designated naive CD8 were CD45RO-negative and were positively selected for CCR7, with terminally differentiated effector memory CD45RA+ cells excluded. The sample comprised naive CD8+ T cells sorted from blood. This receptor was identified in a woman in her 30s in good health. V is TRBV5-8 and J is TRBJ1-5, with D tentatively TRBD1 (5 bases). The CDR3 nucleotides are TGTGCCAGCGCCCCCGGACACTTCAATCAGCCCCAGCATTTT. Amino acid sequence: CASAPGHFNQPQHF.